Following are 31 T cell receptor beta chains from one sample sequenced in a study of blood T cells in healthy people across ages. Alongside a J-beta primer mix, a sample-barcoded 5' primer served in a second PCR lasting roughly 6 to 11 cycles. TCRdb itself ran the 5' RACE reads through MiXCR, one entry per CDR3 protein. The data contain approximately 810,000 distinct CDR3 sequences, 25% to 35% of them singletons. Sequences were obtained from blood. The receptors stem from a woman at least 80 years old in good health.

As concerns this clonotype: A much larger clone differs from this one at a single base, so this may be a read error. The genes are TRBV28 and TRBJ2-7; perhaps D is TRBD1 or TRBD2 (6 bases each). The CDR3 extends over 16 amino acids. Trimming took off 4 bases at V and 3 bases at J, with 19 bases between the two ends. CDR1 is MDHEN and CDR2 is SYDVKM in the germline V gene. CDR3 protein: CASSSRTGRLLYEQYF. In DNA form, the CDR3 reads TGTGCCAGCAGTTCACGCACAGGGAGGCTCCTCTACGAGCAGTACTTC.

This clonotype was recorded many times. V and J are TRBV18 and TRBJ2-3, with a tentative D call TRBD1 (5 bases). Trimming removed 1 base from V and 5 bases from J, with 7 bases in between. This CDR3 region has 13 residues. Germline-derived CDR1 and CDR2 are KGHSH and LQKENI. DNA of the CDR3: TGTGCCAGCTCACCACTAAGGGGAGATACGCAGTATTTT. Translating gives CASSPLRGDTQYF.

V is TRBV5-5 and J is TRBJ2-5; D is undetermined. The J call may be incorrect, as the DNA end agrees better with TRBJ2-7. Looked up from germline, CDR1 is SGHKS and CDR2 is YYEKEE (reference sequence). The CDR3 spans 12 residues. CDR3 nucleotides: TGTGCCAGCAGCTTGGACACTCGCGAGCAGTACTTC. As protein: CASSLDTREQYF.

The chain joins TRBV7-2 to TRBJ2-2; 13 nucleotides align to TRBD2. The V segment lost 6 bases and the J segment 6 bases; nucleotides outside the gene matches: 4. The CDR3 covers 15 residues. The germline gives CDR1 SGHTA, CDR2 FQGNSA. The CDR3 here is CASRLGLAGAGELFF. The CDR3 DNA is TGTGCCAGCAGACTCGGACTAGCGGGGGCCGGGGAGCTGTTTTTT.

This clonotype was seen a handful of times. V is TRBV6-5 and J is TRBJ1-5, with a weak D call TRBD1 (6 bases). V was pared by 4 bases and J by 2 bases, with 12 bases between. Germline V gene sequence: CDR1 MNHEY, CDR2 SVGAGI. This CDR3 is 15 amino acids long. The chain's CDR3 is CASSSGAQGNQPQHF. CDR3 nucleotides: TGTGCCAGCAGTTCGGGGGCGCAGGGCAATCAGCCCCAGCATTTT.

This chain connects TRBV19 to TRBJ1-1, with 9 nucleotides matching TRBD1. The CDR3 length is 15 residues. V was clipped by 7 bases and J by 1 base; unmatched bases: 7. Germline loops: CDR1 LNHDA, CDR2 SQIVND (reference sequence). The CDR3 region is CASTAGTGTNTEAFF. In nucleotides, the CDR3 is TGTGCCAGTACCGCCGGGACAGGGACGAACACTGAAGCTTTCTTT.

The chain links TRBV6-5 to TRBJ1-5; D is unresolved. In germline, CDR1 is MNHEY, CDR2 SVGAGI. The length of the CDR3 is 14 residues. Trimming shortened V by 6 bases and J by 6 bases, and 15 bases separated the two germline ends. Written as DNA, the CDR3 is TGTGCCAGCAGCAAAGTGGGGATGAGTCAGCCCCAGCATTTT. As protein: CASSKVGMSQPQHF.

CDR3 sequence reads: CASSRDIFYGYTF. CDR3 sequence (DNA): TGTGCCAGCAGCCGGGACATTTTCTATGGCTACACCTTC. The chain couples TRBV5-5 to TRBJ1-2, with D possibly TRBD1 on 6 matching bases. CDR3 length: 13 residues. Trimming left V 4 bases short and J 4 bases short, with 11 bases between. Germline assignment: CDR1 SGHKS and CDR2 YYEKEE (reference sequence).

This clonotype turned up a few times. The J gene is TRBJ1-2, the V gene TRBV7-9, with 10 bases matching TRBD1. V dropped 0 bases and J dropped 6; count of bases not matched to a gene: 7. Germline V gene lookup returns CDR1 SEHNR and CDR2 FQNEAQ (reference sequence). The CDR3 is made up of 16 amino acids. The CDR3 bases are TGTGCCAGCAGCTTAGCAGGGACGACAGGGGGCGATGGCTACACCTTC. This translates into CASSLAGTTGGDGYTF.

As to this clonotype: An end of the junction differs from the germline gene, which may be a read error. The rearrangement uses TRBV20-1 and TRBJ2-7; D tentatively fits TRBD1 or TRBD2 (5 bases each). Germline V gene data show CDR1 as DFQATT and CDR2 as SNEGSKA (reference sequence). The CDR3 covers 15 residues. For the CDR3, the DNA is TGTAGTGTTAGAGAGCACCTGATGGGGGTTGGCGAGCAGTACTTC. Translating it yields CSVREHLMGVGEQYF.

As for this clonotype: A much larger clonotype is one base distant, so this may be a read error. In DNA, the CDR3 is TGTGCCAGCAGTTACGGACAGTTGAACACTAAAGCTTTCTTT. Translated: CASSYGQLNTKAFF. The V and J genes are TRBV6-5 and TRBJ1-1, with D maybe TRBD1 (6 bases). Germline V gene data show CDR1 as MNHEY and CDR2 as SVGAGI. This CDR3 is 14 amino acids long.

Only a few counts were recorded for this clonotype. The gene calls are TRBV20-1 and TRBJ1-2, with D perhaps TRBD1 (5 bases). The CDR3 is 13 amino acids. The germline V and J ends were trimmed by 5 bases and 5 bases, with 15 bases remaining between them. Germline-derived CDR1 and CDR2 are DFQATT and SNEGSKA (reference sequence). The DNA of the CDR3 is TGCAGTGCTCGAACCGGGACGGAGTATGGCTACACCTTC. It encodes CSARTGTEYGYTF.

This clonotype has at least ten counts. The chain carries TRBV28 and TRBJ2-7; the match to TRBD1 covers 9 bases. The CDR3 is made up of 15 amino acids. The junction had 10 bases not matched to a gene; V was cut back by 6 bases and J by 4 bases. Germline V lookup: CDR1 MDHEN, CDR2 SYDVKM. This CDR3 reads CASSSGQGTKYEQYF. CDR3 in DNA: TGTGCCAGCAGCTCCGGACAGGGGACTAAGTACGAGCAGTACTTC.

The rearrangement uses TRBV12-3 or TRBV12-4 and TRBJ1-4; D gene uncertain. The CDR3 contains 15 residues. The germline V and J ends were trimmed by 4 bases and 8 bases, with 17 bases remaining between them. CDR3 DNA: TGTGCCAGCAGTTCTCCGACATCCCTGAAGGAAAAACTGTTTTTT. Protein sequence: CASSSPTSLKEKLFF.

The rearrangement links TRBV6-6 to TRBJ1-5; possible D gene TRBD1, 5 bases. V lost 6 bases to trimming and J lost 4 bases, with 13 bases between them. The CDR3 runs to 14 residues. Germline assignment: CDR1 MNHNY and CDR2 SVGAGI (reference sequence). The CDR3 DNA follows: TGTGCCAGCAGCCAACGGACAAAGAATCAGCCCCAGCATTTT. Its translation: CASSQRTKNQPQHF.

J is TRBJ1-3 and V is TRBV12-3 or TRBV12-4; 10 nucleotides match TRBD1. The J segment lost 7 bases and the V segment lost 5 bases, leaving 8 bases of the junction unmatched. The CDR3 has 15 amino acids. CDR3 protein: CASSLPGTGVNTIYF. CDR3 bases: TGTGCCAGCAGTCTGCCCGGGACAGGGGTTAACACCATATATTTT.

This chain connects TRBV18 to TRBJ1-5; 7 nucleotides line up with TRBD1. The ends lost 6 bases at V and 7 bases at J; junction bases unmatched: 12. The CDR3 is made up of 15 amino acids. CDR1 KGHSH and CDR2 LQKENI come from the germline V gene. CDR3 sequence: CASSNGQAPRQPQHF. The CDR3 DNA follows: TGTGCCAGCTCGAATGGACAGGCCCCTAGGCAGCCCCAGCATTTT.

This clonotype came up many times. The V gene is TRBV6-2 or TRBV6-3, the J gene TRBJ2-7; weak D call: TRBD1 (6 bases). This CDR3 is built from 15 residues. V lost 6 bases and J lost 1, with 16 bases in between. CDR1 and CDR2 from the germline V gene are MNHEY and SVGEGT. The chain's CDR3 is CASRSHRVGSYEQYF. The CDR3 DNA reads TGTGCCAGCAGGAGCCACAGGGTTGGGTCCTACGAGCAGTACTTC.

This clonotype showed up many times. DNA of the CDR3: TGTGCCAGCAGCTTAACCGGGACTAGTGCTGGTGAGCAGTTCTTC. Its translation is CASSLTGTSAGEQFF. The J gene is TRBJ2-1, the V gene TRBV11-1; 8 bases agree with TRBD2. This CDR3 is 15 amino acids long. V was clipped by 2 bases and J by 9 bases; unmatched bases: 9. Germline loops: CDR1 SGHAT, CDR2 FQDESV (reference sequence).

The table lists this clonotype with many counts. The V call is TRBV27, the J call TRBJ1-2; a possible D gene is TRBD1 (6 bases). V was trimmed by 0 bases and J by 6 bases, leaving 14 bases between them. CDR1 and CDR2 from the germline V gene are MNHEY and SMNVEV (reference sequence). The CDR3 is 15 residues long. The CDR3 here is CASSLSIRGRNGYTF. The CDR3 DNA follows: TGTGCCAGCAGTTTATCGATCCGGGGGCGTAATGGCTACACCTTC.

Many counts were recorded for this clonotype. This rearrangement joins TRBV11-2 to TRBJ2-1; 8 bases match TRBD2. Germline CDR1 reads SGHAT; CDR2 reads FQNNGV. The CDR3 consists of 14 residues. The V segment lost 4 bases and the J segment 10 bases; nucleotides outside the gene matches: 9. CDR3 sequence (DNA): TGTGCCAGCAGCTCCCGGTTCGGGGGGGGGGAGCAGTTCTTC. This sequence encodes CASSSRFGGGEQFF.

Of note for this clonotype: This sequence may be a read error, since a much larger clone differs from it by one base. The V call is TRBV6-5, the J call TRBJ2-7; 8 bases align to TRBD1. CDR3 length equals 15 residues. Germline V gene lookup returns CDR1 MNHEY and CDR2 SVGAGI. V trimming: 6 bases; J trimming: 10 bases; junction bases outside the gene matches: 17. The CDR3 loop is CASSLYWTGYEAQYF. CDR3 DNA sequence: TGTGCCAGCAGCCTATACTGGACAGGGTATGAGGCCCAGTACTTC.

With regard to this clonotype: This may be a read error: a much more frequent sequence differs by one nucleotide. The V gene is TRBV29-1, the J gene TRBJ1-1; 7 bases fit TRBD1. There are 13 residues in the CDR3. Germline V CDR1 and CDR2: SQVTM, ANQGSEA. In DNA, the CDR3 is TGCAGCGCAGGGGACAGAGTGAACACTAAAGCTTTCTTT. Protein: CSAGDRVNTKAFF.

The chain couples TRBV28 to TRBJ2-6; the D is unclear. CDR1 is MDHEN and CDR2 is SYDVKM in the germline V gene. Trimming took 5 bases from V and 0 from J, leaving 11 bases between them. The CDR3 runs 16 residues. The CDR3 nucleotides read TGTGCCAGCAGTGTCCCGGGTCGCTCTGGGGCCAACGTCCTGACTTTC. Translated, it gives CASSVPGRSGANVLTF. Full variable domain (missing parts from reference TRBV28 and TRBJ2-6): DVKVTQSSRYLVKRTGEKVFLECVQDMDHENMFWYRQDPGLGLRLIYFSYDVKMKEKGDIPEGYSVSREKKERFSLILESASTNQTSMYLCASSVPGRSGANVLTFGAGSRLTVL.

The J gene is TRBJ1-5, the V gene TRBV20-1; D not certain. V was cut by 0 bases and J by 0 bases, with 9 bases left in between. Germline assignment: CDR1 DFQATT and CDR2 SNEGSKA (reference sequence). The CDR3 has 15 amino acids. CDR3 residues: CSARDISVSNQPQHF. The CDR3 DNA sequence: TGCAGTGCTAGAGATATCTCAGTTAGCAATCAGCCCCAGCATTTT.

This clonotype was seen ten or more times. J is TRBJ2-7 and V is TRBV20-1; 8 nucleotides agree with TRBD1. Germline CDR1 reads DFQATT; CDR2 reads SNEGSKA (reference sequence). After removal of 1 base from V and 2 bases from J, the junction contained 1 base not matched to a gene. This CDR3 region has 13 residues. The CDR3: CSARADRAYEQYF. The DNA of the CDR3 is TGCAGTGCTAGAGCGGACAGGGCCTACGAGCAGTACTTC.

The sample holds a few counts of this clonotype. The chain combines TRBV7-2 with TRBJ2-3; tentatively, D is TRBD1 (5 bases). V gave up 1 base and J gave up 4 bases, with 18 bases separating them. This CDR3 contains 17 residues. Germline assignment: CDR1 SGHTA and CDR2 FQGNSA. Here the CDR3 DNA reads TGTGCCAGCAGCTTAGACCCTAGTGGGGCACAGGCAGATACGCAGTATTTT. Amino acids: CASSLDPSGAQADTQYF.

This clonotype was counted at least ten times. This chain joins TRBV7-9 and TRBJ1-6; possibly TRBD1 for D (5 bases). The V end lost 3 bases, the J end lost 6 bases, and 12 bases lay between the germline ends. The CDR3 contains 15 residues. CDR1 is SEHNR, CDR2 FQNEAQ, per germline (reference sequence). The chain's CDR3 is CASSFGQGSNSPLHF. In nucleotides, the CDR3 is TGTGCCAGCAGCTTTGGTCAGGGTAGTAATTCACCCCTCCACTTT.

This chain connects TRBV6-1 to TRBJ1-6; D is unresolved. Trimming stripped 6 bases from V and 0 bases from J, with 12 bases between. Germline V gene data show CDR1 as MNHNS and CDR2 as SASEGT. The CDR3 has 16 residues. CDR3 sequence (DNA): TGTGCCAGCAGGACGCAAGGGAGCTCCTATAATTCACCCCTCCACTTT. Translating gives CASRTQGSSYNSPLHF.

This clonotype showed up many times. This rearrangement joins TRBV21-1 to TRBJ2-7; the table's D call TRBD1 went unverified against the DNA. TRBV21-1 is a recognized pseudogene. This CDR3 spans 16 amino acids. For the CDR3, the DNA is TGTGCCAGCAGCAAAGAAGGATGGCGCAGGGCATACGAGCAGTACTTC. It specifies CASSKEGWRRAYEQYF.

This clonotype occurred many times. The chain recombines TRBV20-1 with TRBJ2-7, with D tentatively TRBD1 (6 bases). The germline V gene encodes CDR1 DFQATT and CDR2 SNEGSKA (reference sequence). The germline V and J ends were trimmed by 2 bases and 0 bases, with 14 bases remaining between them. This CDR3 is 15 amino acids long. As DNA, the CDR3 is TGCAGTGCTAGACAATTGGACAGACCCTCCTACGAGCAGTACTTC. It codes for CSARQLDRPSYEQYF.